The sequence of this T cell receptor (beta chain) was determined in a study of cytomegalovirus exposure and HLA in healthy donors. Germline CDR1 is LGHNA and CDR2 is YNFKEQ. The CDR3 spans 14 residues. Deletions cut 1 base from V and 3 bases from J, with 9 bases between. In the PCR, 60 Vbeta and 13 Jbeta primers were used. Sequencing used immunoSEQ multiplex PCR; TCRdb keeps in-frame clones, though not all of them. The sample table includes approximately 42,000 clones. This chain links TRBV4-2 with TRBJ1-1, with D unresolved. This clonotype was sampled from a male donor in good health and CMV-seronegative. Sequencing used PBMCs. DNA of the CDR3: TGTGCCAGCAGCCAAGGAGAGGAGGACACTGAAGCTTTCTTT. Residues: CASSQGEEDTEAFF.